This record concerns one TCR beta chain sequence. Its antigen is not yet known. Base quality data are lacking; no much larger clone is found one base away. Other DNA variants within this sample encode the same CDR3. This sample stems from a study of blood T cell repertoires in COVID-19 (dated by TCRdb to the early 2020s). Broadly, across the study: Collaborator samples came from the United States, Italy and Spain and covered acute and convalescent phases of COVID-19. A de-identified subject ID, COVID-19 status, age in years and sex were almost always included in the sample metadata. The prospective study material was composed of cDNA or gDNA derived from T cells, B-cell-depleted T cells, or PBMCs. The repertoires were released in a freely available public database intended as a resource for research on the immune response to SARS-CoV-2. Where available, HLA class I and class II types were obtained from metadata supplied by the sample provider rather than from assay-based typing. The samples were drawn from the first 160 participants of the ongoing ImmuneRACE study and from 1,254 subjects provided by 6 global collaborators. The dataset comprised deeply sampled blood TCRbeta repertoires from subjects exposed to, actively infected with, or recovered from COVID-19. The study at large found these results: The quantity of clinical and demographic metadata differed by source and by participant and was supplied without curation.

Enrolling through a virtual design, the prospective study's participants ranged in age from roughly 18 to 89 years and lived across roughly 24 United States geographic areas. In the prospective study, participants were assigned to cohorts based on the clinical history participants reported in a screening survey and a study questionnaire. Each participant in the prospective study had whole blood, serum and a nasopharyngeal or oropharyngeal swab collected by mobile phlebotomists. Additional blood draws and questionnaires over an approximately 2-month period could optionally be provided by prospective study participants. Before DNA extraction, prospective study blood samples were shipped either frozen or at room temperature. The immunoSEQ Assay, a bias-controlled multiplex PCR, was used to amplify TCRbeta CDR3 regions from genomic DNA. In the original analysis: The number of nucleated cells in each sample was estimated from the amplification of reference gene primers within the assay. Sequence reads were collapsed and filtered to measure the absolute abundance of every unique TCRbeta CDR3 rearrangement. Productive Simpson clonality was computed per sample as the square root of Simpson's diversity index over productive rearrangements. In its TCRdb copy, this immuneACCESS table keeps in-frame sequences only and misses some clones. Where compared with another copy, unresolved V genes explain less than half of these, and the others have no known cause. The DNA gave D and trimming, while V, J and clone size come from that table. The sample table lists 250,000 to 300,000 clones, about 88% of them with a count of one. The ten biggest clones cover approximately 4.3% of the sample.

At the junction V is shortened by 3 bases and J by 0 bases, with 6 bases in between. The CDR3 goes from the cysteine to the phenylalanine over 14 residues. The entry retains the CDR3 DNA only, 42 bases that are in frame from base 1. CDR1 LNHDA and CDR2 SQIVND are derived from the germline V gene (reference sequence). This clonotype was obtained from a man aged 30-40 years with acute COVID-19. Sequenced: PBMCs or T cells enriched from blood (not recorded which). The chain is assembled from TRBV19 and TRBJ1-3, with no D gene named confidently. The CDR3: CASSIRSSGNTIYF. The nucleotides read TGTGCCAGTAGTATTCGCAGCTCTGGAAACACCATATATTTT.